The table lists the clone carrying this TCR beta chain with many counts. Its specificity is unknown. TCRdb re-called the PCR reads with MiXCR, one entry per CDR3 protein. The sample holds 490,000 or so distinct CDR3 sequences, 25% seen once. The data belong to a study of molecular identifiers for immune sequencing clone quantification. Sorting recovered naive CD8 T cells on a CD8+CD4-CCR7+CD45RA+ profile. Findings of the study overall: Spiked Jurkat TCR RNA equivalent to one cell was reportedly detectable in one million naive cells.

This CDR3 is built from 16 residues. The germline V gene encodes CDR1 MNHEY and CDR2 SVGAGI. The V end was cut by 0 bases, the J end by 7 bases, with 19 bases between. The sequencing sample was made of naive CD8+ T cells from blood, with Jurkat cell RNA spiked in. As for subset: FACS-sorted CD8+CD4-CCR7+CD45RA+ naive T cells. The chain carries TRBV6-5 and TRBJ2-7; D is uncertain. The receptor's source is a human donor in good health. Some libraries in this study had Jurkat cell RNA spiked in. This CDR3 is CASSYSISKASWEQYF. CDR3 bases: TGTGCCAGCAGTTACTCGATATCCAAGGCCAGCTGGGAGCAGTACTTC.